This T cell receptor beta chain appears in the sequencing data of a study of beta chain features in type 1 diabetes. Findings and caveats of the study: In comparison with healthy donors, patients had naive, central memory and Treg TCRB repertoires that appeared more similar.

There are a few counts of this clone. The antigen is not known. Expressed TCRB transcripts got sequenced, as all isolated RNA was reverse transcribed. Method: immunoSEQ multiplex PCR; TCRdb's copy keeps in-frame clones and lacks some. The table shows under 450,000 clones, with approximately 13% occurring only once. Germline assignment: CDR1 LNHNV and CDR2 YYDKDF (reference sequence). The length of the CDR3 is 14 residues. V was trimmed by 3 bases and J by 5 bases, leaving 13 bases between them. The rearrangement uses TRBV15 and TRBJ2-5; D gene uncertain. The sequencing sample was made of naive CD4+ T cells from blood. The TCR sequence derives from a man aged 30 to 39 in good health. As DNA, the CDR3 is TGTGCCACCAGCAGTAACCTAGGAGTGGAGACCCAGTACTTC. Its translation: CATSSNLGVETQYF.